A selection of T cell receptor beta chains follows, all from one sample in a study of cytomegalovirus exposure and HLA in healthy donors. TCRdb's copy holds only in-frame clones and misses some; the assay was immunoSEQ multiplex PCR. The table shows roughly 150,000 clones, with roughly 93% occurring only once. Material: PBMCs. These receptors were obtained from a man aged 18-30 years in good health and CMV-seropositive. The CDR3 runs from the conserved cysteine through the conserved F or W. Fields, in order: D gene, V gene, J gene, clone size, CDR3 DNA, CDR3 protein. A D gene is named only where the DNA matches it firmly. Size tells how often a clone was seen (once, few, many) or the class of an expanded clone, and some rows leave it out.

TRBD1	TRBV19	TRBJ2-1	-	TGTGCCAGTAGTATGACAGGGGGTTACAATGAGCAGTTCTTC	CASSMTGGYNEQFF
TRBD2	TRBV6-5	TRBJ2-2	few	TGTGCCAGCAGAACGACTAGCTACGGGGAGCTGTTTTTT	CASRTTSYGELFF
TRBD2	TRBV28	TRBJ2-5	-	TGTGCCAGCCGTGGACTAGCGGGAGGAGGGACCCAGTACTTC	CASRGLAGGGTQYF
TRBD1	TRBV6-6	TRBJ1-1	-	TGTGCCAGCAGTTACCTACAGGGGTTGAACACTGAAGCTTTCTTT	CASSYLQGLNTEAFF
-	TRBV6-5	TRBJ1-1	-	TGTGCCAGCAGTGCTCAGGGAAAAATGAACACTGAAGCTTTCTTT	CASSAQGKMNTEAFF
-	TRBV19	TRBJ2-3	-	TGTGCCAGTAGTCAACCTCCCCACAGGGCAGATACGCAGTATTTT	CASSQPPHRADTQYF
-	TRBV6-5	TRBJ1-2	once	TGTGCCAGCAGCAGAACCGACAGAAGCTATGGCTACACCTTC	CASSRTDRSYGYTF
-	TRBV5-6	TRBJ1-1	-	TGTGCCAGCAGCTTGGTCGCGGCTCTGGGGCTCCACACTGAAGCTTTCTTT	CASSLVAALGLHTEAFF
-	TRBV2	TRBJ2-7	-	TGTGCCAGCAGTTTGACAAAGGAGGGCTACGAGCAGTACTTC	CASSLTKEGYEQYF
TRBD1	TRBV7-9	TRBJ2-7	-	TGTGCCAGCAGCTTCCGGGACAGCTCCTACGAGCAGTACTTC	CASSFRDSSYEQYF
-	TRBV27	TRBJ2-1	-	TGTGCCAGCACCGACAGAGGCCCCTACAATGAGCAGTTCTTC	CASTDRGPYNEQFF
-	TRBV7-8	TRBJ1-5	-	TGTGCCAGCAGCTTAGAGTGGGCCCAGCCCCAGCATTTT	CASSLEWAQPQHF
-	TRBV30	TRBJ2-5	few	TGTGCCTGGGGTTACAGAGTCCAAGAGACCCAGTACTTC	CAWGYRVQETQYF
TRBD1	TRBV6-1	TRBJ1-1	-	TGTGCCAGCAGGGAATGGGACAGTGAAGCTTTCTTT	CASREWDSEAFF
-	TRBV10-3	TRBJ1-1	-	TGTGCCATCAGCTCCGGGGTTGACACTGAAGCTTTCTTT	CAISSGVDTEAFF
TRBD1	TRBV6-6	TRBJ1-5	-	TGTGCCAGCAGTTACTTCCCTTCAGGGGGCCAGCCCCAGCATTTT	CASSYFPSGGQPQHF
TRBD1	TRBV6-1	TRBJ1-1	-	TGTGCCAGCAGTGCCGACAGGGGGGCTGACACTGAAGCTTTCTTT	CASSADRGADTEAFF
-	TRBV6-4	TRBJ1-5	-	TGTGCCAGCAGTCTGGACAAATGGGGCAATCAGCCCCAGCATTTT	CASSLDKWGNQPQHF
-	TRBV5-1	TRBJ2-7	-	TGCGCCAGCAGCTTGAACGACCAGGCAGCCGCTATCTATTCTGAGCAGTACTTC	CASSLNDQAAAIYSEQYF
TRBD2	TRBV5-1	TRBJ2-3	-	TGCGCCAGCAGCTTGGATAATAGACTAGCGGGGAGCACAGATACGCAGTATTTT	CASSLDNRLAGSTDTQYF
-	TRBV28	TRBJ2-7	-	TGTGCCAGCAGTCCGGACGGGGATGGGGCCTACGAGCAGTACTTC	CASSPDGDGAYEQYF
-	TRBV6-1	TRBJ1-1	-	TGTGCCAGCAGTGTTGAACCCCACAGAGAAGCTTTCTTT	CASSVEPHREAFF
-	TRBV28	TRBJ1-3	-	TGTGCCAGCAGTTTACTTGGACAGTCTGAGGAATCTGGAAACACCATATATTTT	CASSLLGQSEESGNTIYF
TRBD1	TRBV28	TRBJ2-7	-	TGTGCCAGCAGGGAGGGACAGGGGCCCTCCTACGAGCAGTACTTC	CASREGQGPSYEQYF
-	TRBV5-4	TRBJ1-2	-	TGTGCCAGCAGCTTGCGAGCGGGAGCTAACTATGGCTACACCTTC	CASSLRAGANYGYTF
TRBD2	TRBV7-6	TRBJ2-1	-	TGTGCCAGCAGCTTAGGACTAGCGGGATACAATGAGCAGTTCTTC	CASSLGLAGYNEQFF
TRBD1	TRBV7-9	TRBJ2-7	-	TGTGCCAGCAGCCTTTGGGACAGGGGACACGAGCAGTACTTC	CASSLWDRGHEQYF
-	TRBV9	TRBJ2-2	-	TGTGCCAGCTCACAAAGGTGGGGGGCGAACACCGGGGAGCTGTTTTTT	CASSQRWGANTGELFF
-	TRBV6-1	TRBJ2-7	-	TGTGCCAGCTTCGGGACACAGACCTACGAGCAGTACTTC	CASFGTQTYEQYF
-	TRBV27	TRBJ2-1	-	TGTGCCAGCAGTTTTGGCCCTGTCAATGAGCAGTTCTTC	CASSFGPVNEQFF
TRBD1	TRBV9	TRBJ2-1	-	TGTGCCAGCAGCGGCGGGACAGGGGCTTCCTACAATGAGCAGTTCTTC	CASSGGTGASYNEQFF
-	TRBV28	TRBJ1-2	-	TGTGCCAGCAGTTTTTGGAGGGGAAACTATGGCTACACCTTC	CASSFWRGNYGYTF
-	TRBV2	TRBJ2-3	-	TGTGCCAGCAGTCCTCAGGGTAGCACAGATACGCAGTATTTT	CASSPQGSTDTQYF
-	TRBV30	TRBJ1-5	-	TGTGCCTGCAGTACCGACAGATTTCCCAATCAGCCCCAGCATTTT	CACSTDRFPNQPQHF
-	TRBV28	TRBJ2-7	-	TGTGCCAGCAGTTTACACGCCGGGGGCGAGCAGTACTTC	CASSLHAGGEQYF
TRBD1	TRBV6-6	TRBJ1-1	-	TGTGCCAGCAGTTACGGGGACAGAAACACTGAAGCTTTCTTT	CASSYGDRNTEAFF
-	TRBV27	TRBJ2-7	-	TGTGCCAGCGGGCCAACCGGAAAACCCTACGAGCAGTACTTC	CASGPTGKPYEQYF
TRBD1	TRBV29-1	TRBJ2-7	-	TGCAGCGTTGAAGATAACCGGGACAGCCCCTACGAGCAGTACTTC	CSVEDNRDSPYEQYF
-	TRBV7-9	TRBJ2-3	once	TGTGCCAGCAGCTCGGGACAAAGGAGAAGCACAGATACGCAGTATTTT	CASSSGQRRSTDTQYF
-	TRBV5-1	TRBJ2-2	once	TGCGCCAGCAGCCCAGGGGGGATGAACACCGGGGAGCTGTTTTTT	CASSPGGMNTGELFF
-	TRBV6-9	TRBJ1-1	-	TGTGCCAGCAGTTGTTCCGTCACTGAAGCTTTCTTT	CASSCSVTEAFF
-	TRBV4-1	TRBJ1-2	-	TGCGCCAGCAGCCCATATAGGGAGGTAAACTATGGCTACACCTTC	CASSPYREVNYGYTF
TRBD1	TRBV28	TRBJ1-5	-	TGTGCCAGCAGTTTATGGGACGGGACAGGGAGGAGCAATCAGCCCCAGCATTTT	CASSLWDGTGRSNQPQHF
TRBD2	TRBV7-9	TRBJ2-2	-	TGTGCCAGCAGTCCCACTCAGCGGGACTTCGGGGAGCTGTTTTTT	CASSPTQRDFGELFF
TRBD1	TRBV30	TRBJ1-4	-	TGTGCCTGGAGTGCCCCGGGACAGTCCCCTACAGGGGTTGAAAAACTGTTTTTT	CAWSAPGQSPTGVEKLFF
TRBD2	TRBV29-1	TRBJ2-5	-	TGCAGCGCCGCAGCGGGAGGGGTGACCCAGTACTTC	CSAAAGGVTQYF
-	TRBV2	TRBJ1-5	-	TGTGCCAGCAGTGAAAGACAGAATCAGCCCCAGCATTTT	CASSERQNQPQHF
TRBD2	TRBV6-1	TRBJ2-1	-	TGTGCCAGCAGTGAATTTGACAGCGGGAGAACAGGCAATGAGCAGTTCTTC	CASSEFDSGRTGNEQFF
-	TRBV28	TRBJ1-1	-	TGTGCCAGCAGTGGCGTGGGGGGAGAAGCTTTCTTT	CASSGVGGEAFF
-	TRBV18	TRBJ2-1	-	TGTGCCAGCTCACTACAGAGCGTTGGGGCCTTAAGGGTATACAATGAGCAGTTCTTC	CASSLQSVGALRVYNEQFF
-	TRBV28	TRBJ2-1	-	TGTGCCAGCAGTTCACTACGGACCTACAATGAGCAGTTCTTC	CASSSLRTYNEQFF
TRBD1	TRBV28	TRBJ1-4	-	TGTGCCAGCAGTTTATTCTTCGAGACAGGGGGCATCAATAGTGCTAATGAAAAACTGTTTTTT	CASSLFFETGGINSANEKLFF
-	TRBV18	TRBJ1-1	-	TGTGCCAGCTCACCAGACCCAGGGCTGGGCACTGAAGCTTTCTTT	CASSPDPGLGTEAFF
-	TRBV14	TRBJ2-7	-	TGTGCCAGCAGCCAAGTACCCGGGGGACCCTCCTACGAGCAGTACTTC	CASSQVPGGPSYEQYF